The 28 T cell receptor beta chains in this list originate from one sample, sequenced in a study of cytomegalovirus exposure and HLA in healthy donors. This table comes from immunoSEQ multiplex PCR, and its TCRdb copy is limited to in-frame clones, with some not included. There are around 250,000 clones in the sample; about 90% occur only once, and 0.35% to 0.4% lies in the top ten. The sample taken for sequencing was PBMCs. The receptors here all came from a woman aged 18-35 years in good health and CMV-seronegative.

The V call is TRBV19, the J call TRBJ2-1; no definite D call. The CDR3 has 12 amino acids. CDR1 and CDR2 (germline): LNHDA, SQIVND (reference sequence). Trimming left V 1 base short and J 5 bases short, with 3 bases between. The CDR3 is CASSIVDNEQFF. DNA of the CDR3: TGTGCCAGTAGTATAGTAGACAATGAGCAGTTCTTC.

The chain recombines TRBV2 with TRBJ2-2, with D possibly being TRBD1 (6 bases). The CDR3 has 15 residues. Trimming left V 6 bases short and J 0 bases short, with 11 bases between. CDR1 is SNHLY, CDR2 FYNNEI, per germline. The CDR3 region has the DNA TGTGCCAGCAGGGTGGGGGCGCCGAACACCGGGGAGCTGTTTTTT. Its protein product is CASRVGAPNTGELFF.

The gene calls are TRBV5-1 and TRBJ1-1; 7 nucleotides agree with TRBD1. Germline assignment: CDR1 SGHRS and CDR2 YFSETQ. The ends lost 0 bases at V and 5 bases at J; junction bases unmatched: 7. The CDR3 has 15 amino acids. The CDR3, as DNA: TGCGCCAGCAGCTTGGTGACAGGGCGAAAGACTGAAGCTTTCTTT. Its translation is CASSLVTGRKTEAFF.

CDR3 bases: TGTGCCAGCAGCAAACCAGGGATTACGAACACTGAAGCTTTCTTT. This gives the protein CASSKPGITNTEAFF. The chain recombines TRBV7-9 with TRBJ1-1, with D possibly matching TRBD1 (5 bases). CDR1 and CDR2 (germline): SEHNR, FQNEAQ (reference sequence). The germline V and J ends were trimmed by 5 bases and 1 base, with 14 bases remaining between them. The CDR3 sequence is 15 residues long.

This CDR3 reads CASSYRTMGTEAFF. The CDR3 DNA sequence: TGTGCCAGCAGTTACAGGACAATGGGGACTGAAGCTTTCTTT. This chain links TRBV6-6 with TRBJ1-1, with a weak D call TRBD1 (5 bases). Trimming stripped 2 bases from V and 5 bases from J, with 12 bases between. CDR3 size: 14 residues. Germline V gives CDR1 MNHNY, CDR2 SVGAGI (reference sequence).

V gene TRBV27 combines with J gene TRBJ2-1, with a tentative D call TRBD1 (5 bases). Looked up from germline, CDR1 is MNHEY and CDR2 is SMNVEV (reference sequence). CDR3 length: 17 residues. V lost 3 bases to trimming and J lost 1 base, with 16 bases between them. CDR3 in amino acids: CASSFFPPGYSYNEQFF. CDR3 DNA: TGTGCCAGCAGTTTCTTCCCCCCAGGGTATTCCTACAATGAGCAGTTCTTC.

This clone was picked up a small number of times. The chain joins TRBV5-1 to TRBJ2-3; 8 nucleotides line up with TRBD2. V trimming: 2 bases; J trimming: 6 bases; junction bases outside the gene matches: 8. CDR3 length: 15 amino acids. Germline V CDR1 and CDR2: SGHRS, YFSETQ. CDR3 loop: CASSFRGGSGDTQYF. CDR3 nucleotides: TGCGCCAGCAGCTTCCGGGGGGGAAGTGGGGATACGCAGTATTTT.

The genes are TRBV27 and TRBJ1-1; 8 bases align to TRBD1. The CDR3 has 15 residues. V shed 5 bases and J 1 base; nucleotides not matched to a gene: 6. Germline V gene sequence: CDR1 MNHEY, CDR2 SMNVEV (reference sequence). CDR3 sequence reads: CASSKTDRANTEAFF. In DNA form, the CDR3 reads TGTGCCAGCAGTAAAACGGACAGGGCGAACACTGAAGCTTTCTTT.

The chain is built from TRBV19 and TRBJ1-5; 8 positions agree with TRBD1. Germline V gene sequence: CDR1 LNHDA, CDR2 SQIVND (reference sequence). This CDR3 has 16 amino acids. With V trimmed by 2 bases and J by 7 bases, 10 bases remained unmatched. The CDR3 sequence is CASSISPRGLYQPQHF. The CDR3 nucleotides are TGTGCCAGTAGTATATCCCCCAGGGGGCTCTACCAGCCCCAGCATTTT. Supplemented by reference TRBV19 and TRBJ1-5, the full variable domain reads DGGITQSPKYLFRKEGQNVTLSCEQNLNHDAMYWYRQDPGQGLRLIYYSQIVNDFQKGDIAEGYSVSREKKESFPLTVTSAQKNPTAFYLCASSISPRGLYQPQHFGDGTRLSIL.

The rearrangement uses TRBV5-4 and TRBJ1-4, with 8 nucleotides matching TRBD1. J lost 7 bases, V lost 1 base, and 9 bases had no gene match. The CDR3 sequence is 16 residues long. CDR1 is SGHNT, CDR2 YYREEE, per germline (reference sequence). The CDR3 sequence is CASSLSRTGTIEKLFF. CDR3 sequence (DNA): TGTGCCAGCAGCTTGTCCCGGACAGGGACGATTGAAAAACTGTTTTTT.

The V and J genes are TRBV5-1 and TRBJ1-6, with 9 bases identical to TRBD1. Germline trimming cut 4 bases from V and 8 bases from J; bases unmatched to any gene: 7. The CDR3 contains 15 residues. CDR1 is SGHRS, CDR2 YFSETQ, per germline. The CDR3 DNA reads TGCGCCAGCAGCGCTAGGGACAGGGAATATTCACCCCTCCACTTT. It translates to CASSARDREYSPLHF.

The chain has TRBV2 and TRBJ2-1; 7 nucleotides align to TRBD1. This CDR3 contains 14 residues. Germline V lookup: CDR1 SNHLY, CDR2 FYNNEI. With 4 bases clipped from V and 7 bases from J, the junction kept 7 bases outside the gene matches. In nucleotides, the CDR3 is TGTGCCAGCAGTGTCGGGACAGCCATTAATGAGCAGTTCTTC. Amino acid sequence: CASSVGTAINEQFF.

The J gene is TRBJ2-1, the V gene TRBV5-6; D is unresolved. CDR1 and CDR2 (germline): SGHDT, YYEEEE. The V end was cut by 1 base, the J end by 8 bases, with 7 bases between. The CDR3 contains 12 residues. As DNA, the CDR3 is TGTGCCAGCAGCTTGTTTCAGTATGAGCAGTTCTTC. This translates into CASSLFQYEQFF.

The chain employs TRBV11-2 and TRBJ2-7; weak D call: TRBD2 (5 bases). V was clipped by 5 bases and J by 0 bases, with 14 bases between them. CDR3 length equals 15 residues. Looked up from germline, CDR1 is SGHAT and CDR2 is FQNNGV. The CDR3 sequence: CASSHPVGSSYEQYF. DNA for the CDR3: TGTGCCAGCAGCCATCCCGTTGGGAGCTCCTACGAGCAGTACTTC.

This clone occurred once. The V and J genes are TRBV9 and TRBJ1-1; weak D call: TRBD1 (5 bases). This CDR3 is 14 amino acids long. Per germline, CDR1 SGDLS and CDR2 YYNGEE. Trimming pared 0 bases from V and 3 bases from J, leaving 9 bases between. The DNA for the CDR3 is TGTGCCAGCAGCGTAGGACAGTTTGACACTGAAGCTTTCTTT. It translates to CASSVGQFDTEAFF. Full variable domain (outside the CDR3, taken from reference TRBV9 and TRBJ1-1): DSGVTQTPKHLITATGQRVTLRCSPRSGDLSVYWYQQSLDQGLQFLIQYYNGEERAKGNILERFSAQQFPDLHSELNLSSLELGDSALYFCASSVGQFDTEAFFGQGTRLTVV.

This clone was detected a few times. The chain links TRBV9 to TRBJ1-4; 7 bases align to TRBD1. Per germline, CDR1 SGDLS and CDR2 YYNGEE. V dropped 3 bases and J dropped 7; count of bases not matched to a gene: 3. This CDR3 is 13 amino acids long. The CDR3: CASSAGTVEKLFF. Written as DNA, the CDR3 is TGTGCCAGCAGCGCCGGGACAGTTGAAAAACTGTTTTTT.

The CDR3 region has the DNA TGTGCCAGCAGTGGACAGGGGGCGAGCAATCAGCCCCAGCATTTT. Its protein is CASSGQGASNQPQHF. The chain carries TRBV6-1 and TRBJ1-5, with TRBD1 identical over 10 bases. This CDR3 is built from 15 residues. The ends lost 4 bases at V and 1 base at J; junction bases unmatched: 1. The V gene's germline CDR1 is MNHNS and CDR2 SASEGT.

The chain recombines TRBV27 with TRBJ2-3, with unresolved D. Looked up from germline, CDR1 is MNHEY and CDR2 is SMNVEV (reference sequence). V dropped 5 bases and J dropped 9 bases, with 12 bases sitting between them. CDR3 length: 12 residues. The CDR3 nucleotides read TGTGCCAGCAGTCCGTTGGGCCACACGCAGTATTTT. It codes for CASSPLGHTQYF.

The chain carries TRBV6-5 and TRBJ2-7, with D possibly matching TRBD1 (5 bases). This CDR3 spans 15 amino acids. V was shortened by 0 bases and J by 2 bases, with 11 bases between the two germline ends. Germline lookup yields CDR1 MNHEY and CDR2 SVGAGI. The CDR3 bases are TGTGCCAGCAGTTACTCGAAAATAGGGGCCTACGAGCAGTACTTC. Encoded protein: CASSYSKIGAYEQYF.

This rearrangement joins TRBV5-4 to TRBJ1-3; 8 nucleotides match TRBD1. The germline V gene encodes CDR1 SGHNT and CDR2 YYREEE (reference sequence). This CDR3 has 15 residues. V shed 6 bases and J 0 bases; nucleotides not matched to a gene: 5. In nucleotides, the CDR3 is TGTGCCAGCATCCTACAGGGGGACTCTGGAAACACCATATATTTT. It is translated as CASILQGDSGNTIYF. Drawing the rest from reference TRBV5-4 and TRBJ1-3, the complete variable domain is ETGVTQSPTHLIKTRGQQVTLRCSSQSGHNTVSWYQQALGQGPQFIFQYYREEENGRGNFPPRFSGLQFPNYSSELNVNALELDDSALYLCASILQGDSGNTIYFGEGSWLTVV.

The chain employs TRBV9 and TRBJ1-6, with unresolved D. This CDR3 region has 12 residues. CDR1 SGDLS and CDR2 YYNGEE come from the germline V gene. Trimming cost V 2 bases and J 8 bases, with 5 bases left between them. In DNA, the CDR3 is TGTGCCAGCAGCGTTTCCGATTCACCCCTCCACTTT. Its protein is CASSVSDSPLHF.

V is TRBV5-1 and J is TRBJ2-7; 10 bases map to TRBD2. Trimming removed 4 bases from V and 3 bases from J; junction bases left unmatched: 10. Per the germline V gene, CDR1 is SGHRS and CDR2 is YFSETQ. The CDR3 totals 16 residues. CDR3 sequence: CASSPSRTSGIYEQYF. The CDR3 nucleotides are TGCGCCAGCAGCCCATCAAGGACTAGCGGAATCTACGAGCAGTACTTC.

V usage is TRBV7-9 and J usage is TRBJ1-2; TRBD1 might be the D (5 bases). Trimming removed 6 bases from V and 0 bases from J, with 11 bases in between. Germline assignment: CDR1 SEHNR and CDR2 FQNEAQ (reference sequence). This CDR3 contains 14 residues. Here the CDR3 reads CASSPVGANYGYTF. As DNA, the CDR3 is TGTGCCAGCAGTCCTGTAGGGGCTAACTATGGCTACACCTTC.

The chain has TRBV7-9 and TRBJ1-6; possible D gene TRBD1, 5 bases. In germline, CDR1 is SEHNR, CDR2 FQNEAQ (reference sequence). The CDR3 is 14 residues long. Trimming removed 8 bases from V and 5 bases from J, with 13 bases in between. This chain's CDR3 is CASGGGTNNSPLHF. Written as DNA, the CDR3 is TGTGCCAGCGGCGGGGGGACCAATAATTCACCCCTCCACTTT.

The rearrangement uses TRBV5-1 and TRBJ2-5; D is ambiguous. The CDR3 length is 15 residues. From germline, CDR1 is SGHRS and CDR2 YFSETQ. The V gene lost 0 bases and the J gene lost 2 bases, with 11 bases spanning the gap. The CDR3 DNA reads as TGCGCCAGCAGCTTGGCACGTCCAACACAAGAGACCCAGTACTTC. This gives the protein CASSLARPTQETQYF.

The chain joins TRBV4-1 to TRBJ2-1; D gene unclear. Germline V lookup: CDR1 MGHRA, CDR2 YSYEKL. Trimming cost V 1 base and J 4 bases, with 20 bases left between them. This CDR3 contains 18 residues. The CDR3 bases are TGCGCCAGCAGCCAAGTGACCCCCAGGCAGGCCGTTTACAATGAGCAGTTCTTC. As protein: CASSQVTPRQAVYNEQFF.

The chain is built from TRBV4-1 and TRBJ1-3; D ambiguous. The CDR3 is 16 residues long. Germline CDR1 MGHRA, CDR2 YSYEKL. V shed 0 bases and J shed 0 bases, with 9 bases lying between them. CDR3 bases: TGCGCCAGCAGCCAAGATCCGACTTTCTCTGGAAACACCATATATTTT. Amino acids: CASSQDPTFSGNTIYF.

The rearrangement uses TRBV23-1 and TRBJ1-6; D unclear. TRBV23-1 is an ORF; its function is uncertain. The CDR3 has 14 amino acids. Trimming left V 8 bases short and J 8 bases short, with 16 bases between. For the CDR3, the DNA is TGCGCCAGCTTGGAGGTCCTCTCACATTCACCCCTCCACTTT. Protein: CASLEVLSHSPLHF.